This T cell receptor beta chain comes out of a study of blood T cell repertoires in COVID-19. Patients at the Seattle site were enrolled during active infection and followed longitudinally. V was clipped by 7 bases and J by 6 bases; unmatched bases: 12. CDR1 and CDR2 from the germline V gene are MNHEY and SVGAGI. This CDR3 has 15 residues. TCRdb's table, derived via immunoSEQ multiplex PCR, lists solely in-frame clones and lacks some. In the table there are 170,000 or so clones, around 87% of which are singletons. This chain connects TRBV6-5 to TRBJ2-7; TRBD1 matches at 10 bases. The TCR was taken from a man in his 60s with COVID-19, enrolled during active disease. Source material: peripheral blood. CDR3 coding DNA: TGTGCCAGCACCCCCGGACGGGACAGGGGACTCGAGCAGTACTTC. Encoded protein: CASTPGRDRGLEQYF.